These 8 T cell receptor beta chains were sequenced from one sample in a study of OX40 agonist ivuxolimab in advanced cancers. Profiling relied on immunoSEQ multiplex PCR, and the TCRdb table lists in-frame clones only, not all of them. Among fewer than 15,000 clones listed, 75% to 85% were seen once. The specimen comprised CD4+ or CD8+ T cells sorted from blood, sampled in a trial of the OX40 agonist ivuxolimab. The receptors here all came from an adult with an advanced solid tumor such as melanoma, head and neck, liver or kidney cancer.

The chain combines TRBV10-1 with TRBJ2-7; 7 bases are a match to TRBD1. Germline V gene data show CDR1 as WNHNN and CDR2 as SYGVQD (reference sequence). The CDR3 consists of 13 residues. The ends lost 5 bases at V and 3 bases at J; junction bases unmatched: 4. The CDR3 DNA reads as TGCGCCAGCAGTCCGGGACAGAGCTACGAGCAGTACTTC. Its protein product is CASSPGQSYEQYF.

The rearrangement joins TRBV7-9 to TRBJ2-1; 15 bases agree with TRBD2. The CDR3 has 18 residues. From germline, CDR1 is SEHNR and CDR2 FQNEAQ (reference sequence). Trimming cost V 6 bases and J 0 bases; bases outside gene matches: 6. The CDR3 region is CASRGTSGGPSSYNEQFF. DNA for the CDR3: TGTGCCAGCAGGGGGACTAGCGGGGGGCCGAGCTCCTACAATGAGCAGTTCTTC.

This clone was picked up one time. The rearrangement links TRBV5-4 to TRBJ2-1; TRBD2 aligns across 7 bases. V shed 4 bases, J shed 1 base, and the junction held 5 bases outside the gene matches. This CDR3 region has 15 residues. The germline V gene has CDR1 SGHNT and CDR2 YYREEE (reference sequence). This chain's CDR3 is CASSPIAGSYNEQFF. In DNA form, the CDR3 reads TGTGCCAGCAGCCCGATAGCGGGTTCCTACAATGAGCAGTTCTTC.

The chain uses TRBV7-8 and TRBJ1-2, with D maybe TRBD1 (5 bases). The CDR3 is 13 residues long. The V gene lost 1 base and the J gene lost 4 bases, with 7 bases spanning the gap. In germline, CDR1 is SGHVS, CDR2 FQNEAQ. CDR3 DNA: TGTGCCAGCAGCTTAGGGGGGAGCTATGGCTACACCTTC. Its protein product is CASSLGGSYGYTF. The full variable domain, rest sourced from reference TRBV7-8 and TRBJ1-2, is GAGVSQSPRYKVAKRGQDVALRCDPISGHVSLFWYQQALGQGPEFLTYFQNEAQLDKSGLPSDRFFAERPEGSVSTLKIQRTQQEDSAVYLCASSLGGSYGYTFGSGTRLTVV.

The chain links TRBV5-4 to TRBJ1-2; 10 bases are a match to TRBD1. Losses at the gene ends were 5 bases for V and 5 bases for J; bases not matched to a gene: 12. Germline V gene sequence: CDR1 SGHNT, CDR2 YYREEE (reference sequence). The length of the CDR3 is 16 residues. The CDR3 DNA reads as TGTGCCAGCAGTTTGCAAAACCCGGGACAGGGGTATGGCTACACCTTC. Translation gives CASSLQNPGQGYGYTF.

Only one count was recorded for this clone. The V gene is TRBV4-2, the J gene TRBJ2-1; D gene unclear. Germline V CDR1 and CDR2: LGHNA, YNFKEQ. The ends were cut back, 0 bases at V and 4 bases at J, with 10 bases in the middle. CDR3 size: 15 residues. The CDR3 sequence is CASSQDTARYNEQFF. The CDR3 nucleotides are TGTGCCAGCAGCCAAGACACAGCGAGGTACAATGAGCAGTTCTTC.

This clone was recorded only once. V is TRBV4-1 and J is TRBJ2-5; TRBD1 is a possible D gene (6 bases). Germline loops: CDR1 MGHRA, CDR2 YSYEKL. The CDR3 spans 16 residues. V was cut by 0 bases and J by 1 base, with 12 bases left in between. The CDR3 is CASSQDRGFFQETQYF. For the CDR3, the DNA is TGCGCCAGCAGCCAAGACAGGGGTTTCTTCCAAGAGACCCAGTACTTC.

The rearrangement joins TRBV4-1 to TRBJ1-2, with D uncertain. The length of the CDR3 is 11 residues. The germline gives CDR1 MGHRA, CDR2 YSYEKL. V was pared by 6 bases and J by 7 bases, with 9 bases between. The CDR3 DNA sequence: TGCGCCAGCAGTCGCAGCGGTGGCTACACCTTC. Its translation: CASSRSGGYTF.